This T cell receptor beta chain emerged from a study of blood T cells in healthy people across ages. This CDR3 has 15 amino acids. With 3 bases removed from V and 6 bases from J, the gap between germline ends came to 15 bases. Per germline, CDR1 SGHTA and CDR2 FQGNSA. The second PCR ran about 6 to 12 cycles with a sample-barcoded 5' primer and J-beta primers. TCRdb processed the 5' RACE reads anew with MiXCR; each CDR3 protein has one entry. The table records about 1.7 million distinct CDR3 sequences, roughly 27% of them present only once. Sequences were obtained from blood. This clonotype was sampled from a woman in her 30s in good health. The rearrangement links TRBV7-2 to TRBJ2-1; possibly TRBD1 for D (5 bases). The chain's CDR3 is CASSFTGWVSNEQFF. CDR3 nucleotide sequence: TGTGCCAGCAGCTTTACAGGATGGGTGTCCAATGAGCAGTTCTTC.